This T cell receptor (beta chain) was observed in a study of CD8 T cells in ankylosing spondylitis. Findings and caveats of the study: Seemingly characteristic of ankylosing spondylitis blood was a TCR beta motif consisting of fewer than 10 highly homologous variants. Disease-linked clones had a CD8+ phenotype and relatively low frequency in peripheral blood.

With molecular barcodes, quantitative 5'-RACE was used to make the TCR beta libraries. TCRdb called the 5' RACE reads again in MiXCR, with one record for every CDR3 protein. The table lists roughly 450,000 distinct CDR3 sequences, 25% to 30% of them singletons. About this clonotype itself: Its antigen is not known.

This TCR was recovered from a male donor with ankylosing spondylitis. The sample was blood, either unsorted or a sorted T cell fraction (not recorded which).

The CDR3 reads CASSSPRSGDTEAFF. The CDR3 bases are TGCGCCAGCAGCTCCCCCCGCTCAGGGGACACTGAAGCTTTCTTT. The genes are TRBV5-1 and TRBJ1-1; weak D call: TRBD1 (6 bases). V shed 3 bases and J shed 3 bases, with 15 bases lying between them. Germline CDR1 and CDR2: SGHRS and YFSETQ. The CDR3 runs to 15 residues. Supplemented by reference TRBV5-1 and TRBJ1-1, the full variable domain reads KAGVTQTPRYLIKTRGQQVTLSCSPISGHRSVSWYQQTPGQGLQFLFEYFSETQRNKGNFPGRFSGRQFSNSRSEMNVSTLELGDSALYLCASSSPRSGDTEAFFGQGTRLTVV.